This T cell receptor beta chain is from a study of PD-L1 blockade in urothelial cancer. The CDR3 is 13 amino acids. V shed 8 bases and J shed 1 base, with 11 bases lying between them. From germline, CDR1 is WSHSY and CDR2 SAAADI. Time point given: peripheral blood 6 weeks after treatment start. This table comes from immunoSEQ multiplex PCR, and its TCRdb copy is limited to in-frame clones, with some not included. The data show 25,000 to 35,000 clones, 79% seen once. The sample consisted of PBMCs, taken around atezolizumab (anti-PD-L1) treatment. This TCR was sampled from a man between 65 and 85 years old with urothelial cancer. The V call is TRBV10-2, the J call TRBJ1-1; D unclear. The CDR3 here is CASQRTANTEAFF. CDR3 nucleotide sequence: TGCGCCAGCCAGAGAACAGCGAACACTGAAGCTTTCTTT.